This T cell receptor (beta chain) was recorded in a study of OX40 agonist ivuxolimab in advanced cancers. At the level of the study: Patients were infused with ivuxolimab every 2 weeks at 0.01 to 10 mg/kg.

Study results and caveats: CD4+ and CD8+ blood T cells expanded clonally by week 6 at 0.1 to 3.0 mg/kg.

Turning to this clone: Its antigen is currently unknown.

The assay was immunoSEQ multiplex PCR, and TCRdb's table has in-frame clones only and misses some. The table lists some 74,000 clones, more than 75% of them singletons, with about 1% in the top ten. CDR1 and CDR2 (germline): SGHVS, FNYEAQ. V was cut by 6 bases and J by 0 bases, with 12 bases left in between. The CDR3 loop spans 15 amino acids. The rearrangement uses TRBV7-6 and TRBJ2-1; D is possibly TRBD1 (5 bases). The sequencing used CD4+ or CD8+ T cells sorted from blood, collected in a trial of the OX40 agonist ivuxolimab. The receptor comes from an adult with an advanced solid tumor such as melanoma, head and neck, liver or kidney cancer. The CDR3 DNA reads as TGTGCCAGCAGTCTCCGACAGAGCTCCTACAATGAGCAGTTCTTC. It yields the protein CASSLRQSSYNEQFF.